The source of this T cell receptor (beta chain) is a study of T cell changes during pregnancy in multiple sclerosis. Some clones are missing from TCRdb's copy, which holds only in-frame ones; the method was immunoSEQ multiplex PCR. The sample shows about 77,000 clones, about 92% of them seen only once. The material was peripheral blood, obtained after pregnancy. The sequence was obtained from a female donor in good health, enrolled as a control in a pregnancy study.

The CDR3: CASSPQADEKLFF. CDR3 nucleotides: TGTGCCAGCTCACCACAGGCGGATGAAAAACTGTTTTTT. This sequence joins TRBV18 and TRBJ1-4; D uncertain. V dropped 1 base and J dropped 6 bases, with 6 bases sitting between them. The CDR3 sequence is 13 residues long. The germline CDR1 and CDR2 sequences are KGHSH and LQKENI.